The 28 T cell receptor beta chains reported below all come from one sample, sequenced in a study of T cells in Graves' hyperthyroidism and ophthalmopathy. Researchers took RNA transcripts and amplified the TCR beta CDR3 regions from them. HTBI primers drove first-round RT-PCR of the TCR CDR3. TCRdb processed the multiplex PCR reads anew with MiXCR; each CDR3 protein has one entry. The repertoire holds about 500,000 distinct CDR3 sequences, around 16% seen once, with over 25% in the top ten. The sequencing sample was made of blood. These receptors were taken from a woman in her twenties or thirties with Graves' ophthalmopathy.

The table lists this clonotype with a few counts. This sequence joins TRBV6-2 or TRBV6-3 and TRBJ2-1, with D possibly matching TRBD2 (5 bases). Germline CDR1 and CDR2: MNHEY and SVGEGT. The CDR3 length is 16 residues. V dropped 3 bases and J dropped 3 bases, with 15 bases sitting between them. In nucleotides, the CDR3 is TGTGCCAGCAGTTATACTTGGGCGAGCGGCTACAATGAGCAGTTCTTC. Amino acids: CASSYTWASGYNEQFF.

This clonotype was detected ten times or more. The chain carries TRBV30 and TRBJ2-2; unclear D gene. CDR1 GTSNPN and CDR2 SVGIG come from the germline V gene (reference sequence). The V gene lost 0 bases and the J gene lost 4 bases, with 12 bases spanning the gap. CDR3 size: 15 residues. This chain's CDR3 is CAWSVLLRGTGELFF. The CDR3 nucleotides are TGTGCCTGGAGTGTACTACTGAGAGGCACCGGGGAGCTGTTTTTT.

This clonotype was found a few times. The chain combines TRBV7-9 with TRBJ2-2; D is unclear. Trimming pared 2 bases from V and 1 base from J, leaving 5 bases between. The CDR3 totals 14 residues. Germline-derived CDR1 and CDR2 are SEHNR and FQNEAQ (reference sequence). DNA of the CDR3: TGTGCCAGCAGCTTACCCAGGAACACCGGGGAGCTGTTTTTT. Protein product: CASSLPRNTGELFF. Variable domain in full (rest from reference TRBV7-9 and TRBJ2-2): DTGVSQNPRHKITKRGQNVTFRCDPISEHNRLYWYRQTLGQGPEFLTYFQNEAQLEKSRLLSDRFSAERPKGSFSTLEIQRTEQGDSAMYLCASSLPRNTGELFFGEGSRLTVL.

This clonotype was seen repeatedly, ten times or more. The rearrangement uses TRBV7-2 and TRBJ2-1; tentative D call: TRBD2 (5 bases). The CDR3 has 15 amino acids. The germline V gene has CDR1 SGHTA and CDR2 FQGNSA. V was trimmed by 3 bases and J by 1 base, leaving 10 bases between them. CDR3 region: CASSFGLGSYNEQFF. Written as DNA, the CDR3 is TGTGCCAGCAGCTTCGGACTGGGTTCCTACAATGAGCAGTTCTTC.

The genes are TRBV6-9 and TRBJ2-1; 9 bases map to TRBD1. Unmatched junction bases numbered 9, after V lost 8 bases and J lost 7 bases. Germline-derived CDR1 and CDR2 are MNHGY and SVAAGI. The CDR3 is 14 amino acids. In DNA, the CDR3 is TGTGCCAGCGGTTCCACTGGACAGGGGAATGAGCAGTTCTTC. It encodes CASGSTGQGNEQFF.

This clonotype was counted many times. V is TRBV11-3 and J is TRBJ2-1; unclear D gene. The CDR3 length is 16 residues. V lost 0 bases and J 9 bases, leaving 18 bases between the germline ends. Germline V gives CDR1 SGHNT, CDR2 YENEEA. The CDR3 loop is CASSLEVWGSIGEQFF. DNA for the CDR3: TGTGCCAGCAGCTTAGAGGTTTGGGGATCGATTGGTGAGCAGTTCTTC.

The chain employs TRBV20-1 and TRBJ2-1; 14 bases map to TRBD2. The V segment lost 4 bases and the J segment 1 base; nucleotides outside the gene matches: 18. CDR1 DFQATT and CDR2 SNEGSKA come from the germline V gene (reference sequence). The length of the CDR3 is 21 residues. The CDR3 protein is CSATKGLAGVGKGLSYNEQFF. For the CDR3, the DNA is TGCAGTGCTACCAAGGGACTAGCGGGAGTGGGCAAGGGACTATCCTACAATGAGCAGTTCTTC.

This clonotype was seen ten or more times. The chain recombines TRBV28 with TRBJ2-7, with unresolved D. Germline V gene data show CDR1 as MDHEN and CDR2 as SYDVKM. CDR3 length equals 12 residues. Trimming left V 8 bases short and J 5 bases short, with 13 bases between. Here the CDR3 reads CASSEFYNEQYF. The CDR3, as DNA: TGTGCCAGCTCGGAGTTTTACAACGAGCAGTACTTC.

Notes on this clonotype: One base away lies a much larger clone, so this may be a sequencing read error. J is TRBJ2-7 and V is TRBV5-1, with D possibly matching TRBD1 (7 bases). Germline V gives CDR1 SGHRS, CDR2 YFSETQ. The CDR3 loop spans 14 amino acids. This CDR3 reads CASSSGGLRNEQYF. The CDR3, as DNA: TGTGCCAGCAGCTCAGGGGGGTTACGGAACGAGCAGTACTTC.

This clonotype was seen repeatedly, ten times or more. The chain couples TRBV15 to TRBJ1-1; no clear D gene. This CDR3 has 15 amino acids. Trimming pared 0 bases from V and 4 bases from J, leaving 12 bases between. Germline values: CDR1 LNHNV, CDR2 YYDKDF (reference sequence). The CDR3 DNA is TGTGCCACCAGCAGAGATAGGGTTTCGATCACTGAAGCTTTCTTT. Translating it yields CATSRDRVSITEAFF.

As DNA, the CDR3 is TGCGCCAGCAGCCAAACGGACAGGGGATTTGATACTGAAGCTTTCTTT. Its translation: CASSQTDRGFDTEAFF. The chain carries TRBV4-3 and TRBJ1-1; TRBD1 agrees at 9 bases. CDR3 size: 16 residues. From germline, CDR1 is LGHNA and CDR2 YSLEER. V gave up 2 bases and J gave up 5 bases; unmatched junction bases: 9.

This clonotype was detected a few times. V usage is TRBV14 and J usage is TRBJ2-4; 8 nucleotides align to TRBD2. Germline V gene sequence: CDR1 SGHDN, CDR2 FVKESK. The V gene end was trimmed by 0 bases and the J gene end by 8 bases; junction bases not matched to a gene: 9. The CDR3 spans 16 residues. In nucleotides, the CDR3 is TGTGCCAGCAGCCAAGATAACGGGGGGGTATTGGACATTCAGTACTTC. It translates to CASSQDNGGVLDIQYF.

This chain uses TRBV7-9 with TRBJ2-1; D not certain. V gave up 5 bases and J gave up 5 bases, with 7 bases separating them. Germline-derived CDR1 and CDR2 are SEHNR and FQNEAQ (reference sequence). This CDR3 contains 12 residues. CDR3 in DNA: TGTGCCAGCAGCGTACAGAACAATGAGCAGTTCTTC. This codes for CASSVQNNEQFF.

In its sample, this clonotype was seen many times. The chain combines TRBV20-1 with TRBJ1-1; D not certain. CDR1 and CDR2 from the germline V gene are DFQATT and SNEGSKA (reference sequence). V gave up 4 bases and J gave up 0 bases, with 12 bases separating them. CDR3 length equals 14 residues. CDR3: CSATRGLMNTEAFF. CDR3 sequence (DNA): TGCAGTGCTACCCGAGGACTTATGAACACTGAAGCTTTCTTT.

This clonotype was counted ten times or more. This chain connects TRBV12-3 or TRBV12-4 to TRBJ1-5; D gene uncertain. This CDR3 is built from 15 residues. V lost 5 bases, J lost 3 bases, and 14 bases lay in between. The CDR3 loop reads CASSPLRTDNQPQHF. The CDR3 nucleotides read TGTGCCAGCAGTCCCTTGCGGACGGACAATCAGCCCCAGCATTTT.

V usage is TRBV7-2 and J usage is TRBJ2-3; 13 bases map to TRBD2. Germline V gives CDR1 SGHTA, CDR2 FQGNSA. V trimming: 5 bases; J trimming: 0 bases; junction bases outside the gene matches: 8. CDR3 length: 18 residues. CDR3 DNA: TGTGCCAGCAGCCCCAGCCCGGGACTAGCGGGAAGCACAGATACGCAGTATTTT. Residues: CASSPSPGLAGSTDTQYF.

This clonotype has at least ten counts. The chain uses TRBV12-3 or TRBV12-4 and TRBJ2-5; TRBD2 matches at 10 bases. This CDR3 contains 14 residues. J lost 5 bases, V lost 2 bases, and 2 bases had no gene match. The chain's CDR3 is CASSLTSGTETQYF. The CDR3 nucleotides read TGTGCCAGCAGTTTAACTAGCGGGACGGAGACCCAGTACTTC.

About this clonotype itself: Since a much larger clone is just one base distant, this may be a read error. The chain combines TRBV12-3 or TRBV12-4 with TRBJ1-4; D is possibly TRBD1 (6 bases). The V end was cut by 4 bases, the J end by 10 bases, with 16 bases between. The CDR3 covers 14 residues. The CDR3 DNA sequence: TGTGCCAGCAGTTGGAGGGGGGGCAGTGGAAAACTGTTTTTT. Amino acid sequence: CASSWRGGSGKLFF.

This clonotype came up many times. V and J are TRBV20-1 and TRBJ2-7, with D possibly being TRBD1 or TRBD2 (5 bases each). This CDR3 is built from 15 residues. Germline V gene lookup returns CDR1 DFQATT and CDR2 SNEGSKA (reference sequence). V lost 0 bases, J lost 2 bases, and 14 bases lay in between. The CDR3 protein is CSARDFEGLTYEQYF. CDR3 sequence (DNA): TGCAGTGCTAGAGATTTCGAGGGGTTAACCTACGAGCAGTACTTC.

The genes are TRBV7-3 and TRBJ2-1; the D gene could be TRBD1 or TRBD2 (6 bases each). The CDR3 spans 17 residues. Per germline, CDR1 SGHTA and CDR2 FQGTGA. Deletions cut 1 base from V and 8 bases from J, with 21 bases between. The CDR3 loop reads CASSLNDRLAVGDEQFF. In nucleotides, the CDR3 is TGTGCCAGCAGCTTAAACGACAGGTTAGCGGTTGGAGATGAGCAGTTCTTC.

This clonotype has just one count. This rearrangement joins TRBV29-1 to TRBJ2-3; 11 bases agree with TRBD2. The CDR3 is made up of 16 amino acids. V gave up 0 bases and J gave up 8 bases; unmatched junction bases: 10. Germline loops: CDR1 SQVTM, CDR2 ANQGSEA. The CDR3 region is CSVEDGGSGRAGTQYF. The CDR3 bases are TGCAGCGTTGAAGACGGGGGTAGCGGGAGGGCTGGTACGCAGTATTTT.

In regard to this clonotype: A much larger clonotype is one base distant, so this may be a read error. CDR3 DNA: TGCGCCAGCAGCGAGGACAGGGGCGGGCAGTACTTC. This translates into CASSEDRGGQYF. The chain combines TRBV5-1 with TRBJ2-7, with 9 bases fitting TRBD1. Per the germline V gene, CDR1 is SGHRS and CDR2 is YFSETQ. The CDR3 is 12 residues long. V was clipped by 4 bases and J by 9 bases; unmatched bases: 5.

At least ten counts were recorded for this clonotype. The chain joins TRBV12-3 or TRBV12-4 to TRBJ1-1; possibly TRBD1 for D (5 bases). This CDR3 has 13 residues. V shed 2 bases and J shed 5 bases, with 9 bases lying between them. The CDR3 sequence is CASSLTGETEAFF. CDR3 bases: TGTGCCAGCAGTTTAACGGGGGAGACTGAAGCTTTCTTT.

This clonotype has at least ten counts. The genes are TRBV28 and TRBJ2-3, with 8 bases lining up with TRBD1. The V gene's germline CDR1 is MDHEN and CDR2 SYDVKM. CDR3 size: 14 residues. After removal of 6 bases from V and 5 bases from J, the junction contained 7 bases not matched to a gene. The CDR3 DNA reads as TGTGCCAGCAGAAAGACAGGGGTTAGAGATACGCAGTATTTT. Its protein product is CASRKTGVRDTQYF.

Many counts were recorded for this clonotype. V and J are TRBV28 and TRBJ2-7, with unresolved D. Germline V CDR1 and CDR2: MDHEN, SYDVKM. The CDR3 contains 12 residues. The V gene lost 5 bases and the J gene lost 7 bases, with 12 bases spanning the gap. Here the CDR3 DNA reads TGTGCCAGCAGTCCCGGGTTTCGGGAGCAGTACTTC. Amino acids: CASSPGFREQYF.

The gene calls are TRBV28 and TRBJ2-1, with 16 bases matching TRBD2. Per the germline V gene, CDR1 is MDHEN and CDR2 is SYDVKM. The ends lost 1 base at V and 4 bases at J; junction bases unmatched: 10. CDR3 size: 20 residues. CDR3 protein: CASSLSTGLAGGPSYNEQFF. CDR3 in DNA: TGTGCCAGCAGTTTATCAACGGGACTAGCGGGAGGGCCTTCATACAATGAGCAGTTCTTC.

The sample holds a few counts of this clonotype. This rearrangement joins TRBV7-8 to TRBJ1-1, with D perhaps TRBD1 (6 bases). The ends were cut back, 6 bases at V and 1 base at J, with 18 bases in the middle. The V gene's germline CDR1 is SGHVS and CDR2 FQNEAQ. The CDR3 has 16 amino acids. As DNA, the CDR3 is TGTGCCAGCAGGTCAACTAGCGGGGGCCGGAACACTGAAGCTTTCTTT. Amino acid sequence: CASRSTSGGRNTEAFF.

This clonotype was found many times. This chain links TRBV3-1 with TRBJ1-4; the match to TRBD1 covers 8 bases. The V gene end was trimmed by 2 bases and the J gene end by 6 bases; junction bases not matched to a gene: 8. The CDR3 covers 16 residues. CDR1 is LGHDT, CDR2 YNNKEL, per germline (reference sequence). CDR3 residues: CASSQKTGTGDEKLFF. CDR3 bases: TGTGCCAGCAGCCAAAAAACCGGGACAGGTGATGAAAAACTGTTTTTT.